The 6 T cell receptor beta chains reported below all come from one sample, sequenced in a study of post-analysis software for immune sequencing data (dated by TCRdb to between 2014 and 2016). What the study reported, not specific to this receptor: A few TRBV segments, including TRBV5-6, TRBV5-1 and TRBV20-1, were significantly more frequent in patients than controls.

The library relied on PCR. The data were produced on an Illumina HiSeq 2500. To reduce PCR and sequencing biases, unique molecular identifiers were incorporated into the TCR beta cDNA libraries. TCRdb itself trimmed the public reads at Q25 with fastp, ran MiXCR and retained productive beta chains. Identical CDR3 proteins give one entry, which carries the most common genes and DNA. The sample records about 540,000 distinct CDR3 sequences, around 36% of which are singletons. 4.5% to 7.5% of the sample is held by the ten biggest clonotypes. These TCRs' antigens remain unknown. Sequences were obtained from blood. The receptors shown here come from a girl under 18 with multiple sclerosis.

This chain uses TRBV6-1 with TRBJ1-5; D might be TRBD1 (6 bases). This CDR3 contains 15 residues. The germline CDR1 and CDR2 sequences are MNHNS and SASEGT. V was trimmed by 8 bases and J by 5 bases, leaving 19 bases between them. The CDR3 loop is CASHLLGQGYQPQHF. The CDR3 nucleotides read TGTGCCAGCCACCTTCTGGGGCAGGGGTATCAGCCCCAGCATTTT.

For the CDR3, the DNA is TGTGCCAGCAGTTTACAGGGACTCTCCAATACGCAGTATTTT. It encodes CASSLQGLSNTQYF. The chain combines TRBV27 with TRBJ2-3; perhaps TRBD2 as D (6 bases). Looked up from germline, CDR1 is MNHEY and CDR2 is SMNVEV (reference sequence). V shed 2 bases and J shed 7 bases, with 13 bases lying between them. The CDR3 has 14 residues.

The V gene is TRBV9, the J gene TRBJ2-1; the D call may be TRBD1 or TRBD2 (5 bases each). Trimming shortened V by 0 bases and J by 2 bases, and 21 bases separated the two germline ends. The CDR3 sequence is 19 residues long. Germline V CDR1 and CDR2: SGDLS, YYNGEE. CDR3 nucleotide sequence: TGTGCCAGCAGCGTAGCCCTACCTGGTTGGGACGGGACCTACAATGAGCAGTTCTTC. As protein: CASSVALPGWDGTYNEQFF.

This sequence joins TRBV7-8 and TRBJ2-1; D gene unclear. V dropped 6 bases and J dropped 6 bases, with 12 bases sitting between them. CDR1 and CDR2 from the germline V gene are SGHVS and FQNEAQ. This CDR3 spans 13 amino acids. In nucleotides, the CDR3 is TGTGCCAGCAGTCCGGTCTCCACCAATGAGCAGTTCTTC. Translating gives CASSPVSTNEQFF.

This clonotype was recorded many times. The chain couples TRBV20-1 to TRBJ2-3, with 7 nucleotides matching TRBD2. The V segment lost 1 base and the J segment 2 bases; nucleotides outside the gene matches: 6. The germline V gene has CDR1 DFQATT and CDR2 SNEGSKA (reference sequence). This CDR3 comprises 15 residues. The CDR3 DNA follows: TGCAGTGCTAGAGCTCGCGGGGGTTACACAGATACGCAGTATTTT. Residues: CSARARGGYTDTQYF.

The V gene is TRBV19, the J gene TRBJ1-4; D is undetermined. The germline CDR1 and CDR2 sequences are LNHDA and SQIVND (reference sequence). This CDR3 has 13 residues. V was clipped by 7 bases and J by 5 bases, with 11 bases between them. CDR3 protein: CASNSDGNEKLFF. The CDR3 nucleotides are TGTGCCAGTAACAGCGACGGGAATGAAAAACTGTTTTTT.